This T cell receptor beta chain was identified in a study of T cell responses to AZD1222 COVID-19 vaccine. The trim removed 0 bases at V and 5 bases at J, leaving 12 bases unmatched. CDR1 is MNHEY and CDR2 is SMNVEV in the germline V gene (reference sequence). The CDR3 extends over 17 amino acids. Notes on this clone: Antigen specificity is unknown.

Here immunoSEQ multiplex PCR was the method, and the copy in TCRdb shows in-frame clones only, minus some. The table includes 70,000 or so clones, roughly 85% detected once. Points from the study as a whole: In the spike-specific TCR repertoire, nearly half reportedly target unmutated variant regions. Repertoire collection took place solely once the T cell response had peaked.

Second-dose schedules of about 4 or about 12 weeks were combined. This clonotype originated in an adult who received the AZD1222 COVID-19 vaccine. Source: peripheral blood, taken 28 days after the second AZD1222 dose. V usage is TRBV27 and J usage is TRBJ2-7, with 8 nucleotides matching TRBD1. The CDR3 spells CASSLSVGLTGADEQYF. CDR3 bases: TGTGCCAGCAGTTTATCGGTCGGCTTGACAGGGGCTGACGAGCAGTACTTC.